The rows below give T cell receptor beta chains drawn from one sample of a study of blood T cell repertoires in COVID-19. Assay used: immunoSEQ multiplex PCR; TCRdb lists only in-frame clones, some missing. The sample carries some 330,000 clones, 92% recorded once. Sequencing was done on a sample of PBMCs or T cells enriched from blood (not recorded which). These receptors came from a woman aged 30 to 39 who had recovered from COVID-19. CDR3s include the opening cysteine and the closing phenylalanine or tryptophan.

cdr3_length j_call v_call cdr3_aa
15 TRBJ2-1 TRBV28 CASRLAPLSYNEQFF
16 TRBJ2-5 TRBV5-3 CARSLGKDRVEKTQYF
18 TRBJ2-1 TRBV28 CASSHPSGGALVYNEQFF
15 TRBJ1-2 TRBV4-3 CASSQEFVENYGYTF
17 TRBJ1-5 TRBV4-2 CASSQEDSAYSNQPQHF
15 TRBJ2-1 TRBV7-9 CASSSPSDAYNEQFF
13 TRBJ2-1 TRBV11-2 CASSYGGVNEQFF
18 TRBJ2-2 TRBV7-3 CASSLVGLAGANTGELFF
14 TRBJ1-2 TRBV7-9 CASSLSTGPDVYTF
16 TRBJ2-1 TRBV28 CASTLSAGGSYNEQFF
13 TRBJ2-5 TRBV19 CASSLTGRETQYF
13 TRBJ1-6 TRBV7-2 CATTPRTTSPLHF
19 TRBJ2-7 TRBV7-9 CASSSPTSGRPEKEYEQYF
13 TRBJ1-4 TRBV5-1 CASSRGSNEKLFF
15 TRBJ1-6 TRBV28 CASSSGQGNNSPLHF
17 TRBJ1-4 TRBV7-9 CASSLPNDRPTNEKLFF
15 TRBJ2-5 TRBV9 CASSVAGGAWETQYF
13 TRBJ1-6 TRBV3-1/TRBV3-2 CASRGTGGSPLHF
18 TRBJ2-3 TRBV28 CASSSRLSDYQSTDTQYF
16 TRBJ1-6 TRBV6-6 CAGGTGATSYNSPLHF
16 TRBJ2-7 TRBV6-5 CASSYSVSGRSYEQYF
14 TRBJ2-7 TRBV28 CASSLADRGHKQYF
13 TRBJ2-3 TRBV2 CATGGATTDTQYF
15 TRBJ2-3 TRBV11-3 CASRQSGAGTDTQYF
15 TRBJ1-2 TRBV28 CASSLTAGDDYGYTF
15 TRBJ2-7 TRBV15 CATSSLTSGTYEQYF
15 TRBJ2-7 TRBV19 CASSIQLAETYEQYF
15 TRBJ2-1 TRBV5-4 CASRKLAGAYNEQFF